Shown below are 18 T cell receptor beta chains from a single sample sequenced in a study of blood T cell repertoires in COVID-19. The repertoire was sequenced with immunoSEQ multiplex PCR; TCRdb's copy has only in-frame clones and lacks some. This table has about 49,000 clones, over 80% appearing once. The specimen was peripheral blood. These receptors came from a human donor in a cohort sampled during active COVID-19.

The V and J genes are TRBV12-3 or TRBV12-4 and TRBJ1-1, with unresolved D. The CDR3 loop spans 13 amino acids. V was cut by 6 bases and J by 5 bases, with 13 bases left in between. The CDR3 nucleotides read TGTGCCAGCAGCCAGACACGAGGGACTGAAGCTTTCTTT. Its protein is CASSQTRGTEAFF.

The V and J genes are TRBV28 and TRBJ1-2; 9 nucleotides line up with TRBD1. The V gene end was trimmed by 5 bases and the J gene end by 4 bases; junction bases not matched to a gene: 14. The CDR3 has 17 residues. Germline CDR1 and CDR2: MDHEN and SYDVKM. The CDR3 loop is CASSSTQQGARSYGYTF. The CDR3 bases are TGTGCCAGCAGTAGCACTCAACAGGGGGCCAGGAGCTATGGCTACACCTTC.

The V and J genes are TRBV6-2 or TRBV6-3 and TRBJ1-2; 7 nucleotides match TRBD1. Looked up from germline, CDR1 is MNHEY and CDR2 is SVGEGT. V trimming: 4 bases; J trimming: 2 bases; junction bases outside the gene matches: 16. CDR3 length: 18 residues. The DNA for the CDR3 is TGTGCCAGCAGTTTCCGGTCGGACAGGCGCCCCTTCAACTATGGCTACACCTTC. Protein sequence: CASSFRSDRRPFNYGYTF.

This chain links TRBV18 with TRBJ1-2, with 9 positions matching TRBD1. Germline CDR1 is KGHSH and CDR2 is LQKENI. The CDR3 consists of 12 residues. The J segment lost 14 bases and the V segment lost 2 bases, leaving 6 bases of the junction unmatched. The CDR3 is CASSPTPGQGTF. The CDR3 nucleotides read TGTGCCAGCTCACCAACACCGGGACAGGGAACCTTC.

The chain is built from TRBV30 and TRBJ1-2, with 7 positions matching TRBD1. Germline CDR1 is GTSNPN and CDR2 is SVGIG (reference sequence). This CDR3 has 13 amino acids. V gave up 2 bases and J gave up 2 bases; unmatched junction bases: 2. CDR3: CAWSTGANYGYTF. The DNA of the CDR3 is TGTGCCTGGAGTACAGGGGCCAACTATGGCTACACCTTC. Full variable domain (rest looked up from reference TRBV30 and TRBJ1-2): SQTIHQWPATLVQPVGSPLSLECTVEGTSNPNLYWYRQAAGRGLQLLFYSVGIGQISSEVPQNLSASRPQDRQFILSSKKLLLSDSGFYLCAWSTGANYGYTFGSGTRLTVV.

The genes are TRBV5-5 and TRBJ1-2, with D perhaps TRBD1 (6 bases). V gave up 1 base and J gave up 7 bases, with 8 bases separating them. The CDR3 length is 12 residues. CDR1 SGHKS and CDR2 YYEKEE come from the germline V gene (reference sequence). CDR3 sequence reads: CASSLLDSGYTF. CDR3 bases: TGTGCCAGCAGCTTGTTGGACAGTGGCTACACCTTC.

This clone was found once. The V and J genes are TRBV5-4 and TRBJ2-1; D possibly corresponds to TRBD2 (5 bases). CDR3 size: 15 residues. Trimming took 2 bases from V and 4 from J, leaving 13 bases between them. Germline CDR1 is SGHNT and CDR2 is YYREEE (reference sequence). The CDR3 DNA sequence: TGTGCCAGCAGCTTCTTAGGCCGGGGTTACAATGAGCAGTTCTTC. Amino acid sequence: CASSFLGRGYNEQFF.

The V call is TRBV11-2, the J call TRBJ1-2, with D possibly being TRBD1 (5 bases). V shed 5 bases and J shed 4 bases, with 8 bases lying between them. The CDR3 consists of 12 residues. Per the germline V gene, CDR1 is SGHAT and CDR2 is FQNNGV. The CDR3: CASSPGGYGYTF. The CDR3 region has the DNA TGTGCCAGCAGCCCCGGGGGCTATGGCTACACCTTC.

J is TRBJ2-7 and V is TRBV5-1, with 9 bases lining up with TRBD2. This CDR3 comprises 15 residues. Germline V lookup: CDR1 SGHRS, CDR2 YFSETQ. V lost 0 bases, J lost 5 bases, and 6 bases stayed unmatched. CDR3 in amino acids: CASSLVTSGWNEQYF. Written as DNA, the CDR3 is TGCGCCAGCAGCTTGGTAACTAGCGGGTGGAACGAGCAGTACTTC. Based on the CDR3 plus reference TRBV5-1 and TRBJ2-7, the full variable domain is KAGVTQTPRYLIKTRGQQVTLSCSPISGHRSVSWYQQTPGQGLQFLFEYFSETQRNKGNFPGRFSGRQFSNSRSEMNVSTLELGDSALYLCASSLVTSGWNEQYFGPGTRLTVT.

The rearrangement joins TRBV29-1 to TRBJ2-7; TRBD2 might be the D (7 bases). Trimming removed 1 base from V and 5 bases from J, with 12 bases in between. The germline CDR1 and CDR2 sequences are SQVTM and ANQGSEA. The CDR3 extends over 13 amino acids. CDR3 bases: TGCAGCGTTGAAGGAGGGGGAGGGAACGAGCAGTACTTC. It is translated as CSVEGGGGNEQYF.

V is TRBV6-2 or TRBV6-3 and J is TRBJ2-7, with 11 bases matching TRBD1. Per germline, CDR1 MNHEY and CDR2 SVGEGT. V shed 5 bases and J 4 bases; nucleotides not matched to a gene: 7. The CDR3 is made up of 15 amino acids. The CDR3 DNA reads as TGTGCCAGCAGTAGCCCGGGACAGGGGGGTTACGAGCAGTACTTC. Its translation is CASSSPGQGGYEQYF.

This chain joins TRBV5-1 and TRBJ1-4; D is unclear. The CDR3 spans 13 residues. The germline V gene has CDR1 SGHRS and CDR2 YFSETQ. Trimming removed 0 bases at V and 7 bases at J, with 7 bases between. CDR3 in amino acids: CASSLVRGEKLFF. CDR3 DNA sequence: TGCGCCAGCAGCTTGGTGCGAGGTGAAAAACTGTTTTTT. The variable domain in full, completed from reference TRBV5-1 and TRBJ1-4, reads KAGVTQTPRYLIKTRGQQVTLSCSPISGHRSVSWYQQTPGQGLQFLFEYFSETQRNKGNFPGRFSGRQFSNSRSEMNVSTLELGDSALYLCASSLVRGEKLFFGSGTQLSVL.

DNA for the CDR3: TGTGCCAGCAGTCGACTAGCGGGGAAAGAGACCCAGTACTTC. Amino acid sequence: CASSRLAGKETQYF. The chain links TRBV6-2 or TRBV6-3 to TRBJ2-5; 11 positions agree with TRBD2. The CDR3 is made up of 14 amino acids. Germline V lookup: CDR1 MNHEY, CDR2 SVGEGT. The V gene end was trimmed by 5 bases and the J gene end by 3 bases; junction bases not matched to a gene: 2.

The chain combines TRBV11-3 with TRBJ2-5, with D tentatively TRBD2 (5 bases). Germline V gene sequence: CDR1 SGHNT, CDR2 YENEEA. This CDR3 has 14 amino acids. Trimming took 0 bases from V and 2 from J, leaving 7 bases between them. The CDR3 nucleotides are TGTGCCAGCAGCTTAGAGGGGAGTCAAGAGACCCAGTACTTC. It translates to CASSLEGSQETQYF.

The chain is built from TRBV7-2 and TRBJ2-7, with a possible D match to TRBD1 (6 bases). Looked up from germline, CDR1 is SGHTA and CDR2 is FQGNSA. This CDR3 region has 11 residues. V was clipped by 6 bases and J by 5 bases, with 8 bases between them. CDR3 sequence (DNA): TGTGCCAGCAGGGGGGCCAACGAGCAGTACTTC. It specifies CASRGANEQYF.

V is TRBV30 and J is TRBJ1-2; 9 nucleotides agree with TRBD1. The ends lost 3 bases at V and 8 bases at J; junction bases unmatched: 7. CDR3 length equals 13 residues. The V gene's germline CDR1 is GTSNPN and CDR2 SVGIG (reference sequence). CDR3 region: CAWSVTGGGGYTF. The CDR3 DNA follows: TGTGCCTGGAGCGTTACAGGGGGCGGCGGCTACACCTTC.

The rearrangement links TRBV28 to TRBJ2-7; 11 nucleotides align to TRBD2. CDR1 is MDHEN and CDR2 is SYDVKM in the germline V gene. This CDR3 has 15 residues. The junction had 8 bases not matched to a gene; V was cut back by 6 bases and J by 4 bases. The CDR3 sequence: CASRDRLAGPYEQYF. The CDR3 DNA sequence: TGTGCCAGCAGGGACAGACTAGCGGGGCCATACGAGCAGTACTTC.

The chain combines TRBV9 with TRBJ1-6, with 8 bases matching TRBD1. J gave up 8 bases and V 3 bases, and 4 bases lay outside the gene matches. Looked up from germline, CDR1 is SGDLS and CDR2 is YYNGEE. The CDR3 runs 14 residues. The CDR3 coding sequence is TGTGCCAGCAGCGAGACGACAGGGGATTCACCCCTCCACTTT. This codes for CASSETTGDSPLHF. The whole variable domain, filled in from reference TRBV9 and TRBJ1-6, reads DSGVTQTPKHLITATGQRVTLRCSPRSGDLSVYWYQQSLDQGLQFLIQYYNGEERAKGNILERFSAQQFPDLHSELNLSSLELGDSALYFCASSETTGDSPLHFGNGTRLTVT.